This TCR beta chain was profiled in a study of shared T cell receptors in the human thymus. The CDR3 runs 14 residues. The J segment lost 5 bases and the V segment lost 7 bases, leaving 7 bases of the junction unmatched. Germline CDR1 reads WSHSY; CDR2 reads SAAADI. Repertoires were generated with immunoSEQ multiplex PCR, while TCRdb's copy carries only in-frame clones and drops some. The sample lists hundreds of thousands of clones; over 75% were seen once. This sample was also put to use in a study of human thymus T cells. That work states: Healthy Finnish infants undergoing corrective surgery for congenital heart defects were the donors. It was from resections taken during corrective heart surgery that the thymus tissue came. Gene usage (both V and J) appeared biased in thymic and blood repertoires. Related work found strong thymic repertoire overlap between unrelated individuals.

The source material was thymocytes. The sequence derives from a boy less than two years old with a congenital heart defect. V usage is TRBV10-2 and J usage is TRBJ2-1; 8 bases are a match to TRBD1. CDR3 nucleotides: TGCGCCAGCACCGAAGGACAGGGAGACAATGAGCAGTTCTTC. Residues: CASTEGQGDNEQFF.